The clone carrying this T cell receptor beta chain was detected a few times. In the authors' workflow: Nucleated cell counts were estimated from reference gene primer amplification. Libraries were prepared by immunoSEQ multiplex PCR; TCRdb keeps only in-frame clonotypes and omits some of them. V and J calls and clone size follow that table, whereas D and trimming were derived from the DNA. This sample has 80,000 or so clones, with about 88% found just once. The source of the sample is a study of blood T cell repertoires in COVID-19. About the research overall: Sources were T cells, B-cell-depleted T cells, or PBMCs; the material itself was cDNA or gDNA.

Germline lookup yields CDR1 GTSNPN and CDR2 SVGIG (reference sequence). This CDR3 contains 13 residues. Between the trimmed V and J ends, which lost 2 bases and 5 bases, there was a span of 10 bases. The source material was peripheral blood. The chain employs TRBV30 and TRBJ1-5, with D hard to call. This receptor was identified in a human donor in a cohort sampled during active COVID-19. The CDR3 here is CAWSFGNHQPQHF. The CDR3, as DNA: TGTGCCTGGAGTTTCGGTAATCATCAGCCCCAGCATTTT.